What follows is one TCR beta chain and its context. In the original workflow: Amplified reference gene primers provided the basis for estimating nucleated cell counts. Profiling relied on immunoSEQ multiplex PCR, and the TCRdb table lists in-frame clones only, not all of them. The DNA was the basis for D and trimming; V, J and clone size are from that table. The sample holds under 200,000 clones, roughly 85% seen once. This sample was included in a study of blood T cell repertoires in COVID-19. Study as a whole: Samples representing acute and convalescent COVID-19 were sourced from the United States, Italy and Spain. T cells, B-cell-depleted T cells, or PBMCs provided the cDNA or gDNA that served as material.

The clonotype was recovered from a man aged 60-69 years with active or convalescent COVID-19. Sequenced material: peripheral blood.

The CDR3 bases are TGCGCCAGCAGGGAGACCCAAGAGACCCAGTACTTC. Amino acids: CASRETQETQYF. V gene TRBV5-1 combines with J gene TRBJ2-5; D is ambiguous. V dropped 5 bases and J dropped 1 base, with 6 bases sitting between them. From germline, CDR1 is SGHRS and CDR2 YFSETQ. The CDR3 has 12 amino acids.